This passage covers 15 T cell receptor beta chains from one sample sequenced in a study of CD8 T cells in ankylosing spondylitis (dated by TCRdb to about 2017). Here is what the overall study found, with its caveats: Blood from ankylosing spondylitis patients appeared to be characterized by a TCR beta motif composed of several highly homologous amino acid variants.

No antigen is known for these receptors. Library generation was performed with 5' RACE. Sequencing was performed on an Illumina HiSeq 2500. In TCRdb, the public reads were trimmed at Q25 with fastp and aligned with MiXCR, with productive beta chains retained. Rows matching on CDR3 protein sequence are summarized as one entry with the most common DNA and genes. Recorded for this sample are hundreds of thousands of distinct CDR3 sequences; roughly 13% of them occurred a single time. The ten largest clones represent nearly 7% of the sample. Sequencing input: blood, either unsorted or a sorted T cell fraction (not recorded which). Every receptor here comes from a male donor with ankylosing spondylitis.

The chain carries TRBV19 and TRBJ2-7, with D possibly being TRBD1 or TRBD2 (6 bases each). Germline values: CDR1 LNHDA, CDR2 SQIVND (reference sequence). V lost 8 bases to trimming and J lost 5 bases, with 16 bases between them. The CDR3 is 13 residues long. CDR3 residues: CASSRRGEDEQYF. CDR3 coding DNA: TGTGCCAGTTCGAGAAGGGGGGAGGACGAGCAGTACTTC.

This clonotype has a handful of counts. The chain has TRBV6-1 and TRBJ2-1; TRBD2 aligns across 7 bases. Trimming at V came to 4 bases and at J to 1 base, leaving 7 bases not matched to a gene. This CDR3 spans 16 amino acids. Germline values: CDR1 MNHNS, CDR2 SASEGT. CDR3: CASSGGRRRSYNEQFF. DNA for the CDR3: TGTGCCAGCAGTGGCGGGAGAAGGAGGTCCTACAATGAGCAGTTCTTC.

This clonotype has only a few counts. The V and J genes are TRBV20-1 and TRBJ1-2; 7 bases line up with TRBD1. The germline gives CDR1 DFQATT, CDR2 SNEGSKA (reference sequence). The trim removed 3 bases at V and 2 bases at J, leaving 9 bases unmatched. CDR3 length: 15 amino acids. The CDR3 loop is CSASRNRDSNYGYTF. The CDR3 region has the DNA TGCAGTGCTAGTCGGAATCGGGACAGCAACTATGGCTACACCTTC.

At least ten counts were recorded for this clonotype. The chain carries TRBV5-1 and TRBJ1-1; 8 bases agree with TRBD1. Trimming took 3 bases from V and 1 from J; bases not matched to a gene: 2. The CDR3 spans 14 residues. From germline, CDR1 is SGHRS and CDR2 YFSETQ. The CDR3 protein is CASSSGQANTEAFF. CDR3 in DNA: TGCGCCAGCAGCTCGGGACAGGCGAACACTGAAGCTTTCTTT.

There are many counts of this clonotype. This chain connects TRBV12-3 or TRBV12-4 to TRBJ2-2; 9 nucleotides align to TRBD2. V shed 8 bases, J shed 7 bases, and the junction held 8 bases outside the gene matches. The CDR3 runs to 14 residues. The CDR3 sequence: CASGSGRGNGELFF. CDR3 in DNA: TGTGCCAGCGGTAGCGGGAGAGGGAACGGGGAGCTGTTTTTT.

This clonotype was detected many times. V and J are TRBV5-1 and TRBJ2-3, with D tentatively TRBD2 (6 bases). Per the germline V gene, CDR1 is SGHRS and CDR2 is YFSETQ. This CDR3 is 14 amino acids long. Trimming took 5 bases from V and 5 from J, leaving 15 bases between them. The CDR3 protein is CASRDSGGEDTQYF. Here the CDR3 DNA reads TGCGCCAGCAGAGATAGCGGTGGGGAAGATACGCAGTATTTT.

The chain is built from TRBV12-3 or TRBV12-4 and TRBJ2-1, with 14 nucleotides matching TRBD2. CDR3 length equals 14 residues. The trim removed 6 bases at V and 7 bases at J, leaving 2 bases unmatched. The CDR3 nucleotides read TGTGCCAGCAGAGGGACTAGCGGGAGAAATGAGCAGTTCTTC. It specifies CASRGTSGRNEQFF.

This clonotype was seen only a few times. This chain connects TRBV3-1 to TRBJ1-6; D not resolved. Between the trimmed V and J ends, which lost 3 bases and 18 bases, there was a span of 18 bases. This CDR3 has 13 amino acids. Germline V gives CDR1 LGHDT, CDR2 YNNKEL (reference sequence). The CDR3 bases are TGTGCCAGCAGCCATACGAACGTGGGCCCACCCCACTTT. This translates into CASSHTNVGPPHF.

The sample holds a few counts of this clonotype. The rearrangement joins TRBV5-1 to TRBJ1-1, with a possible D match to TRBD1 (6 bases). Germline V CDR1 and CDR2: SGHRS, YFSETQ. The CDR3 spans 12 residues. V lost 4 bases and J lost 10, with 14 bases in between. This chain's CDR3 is CASSVQGEGAFF. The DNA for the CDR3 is TGCGCCAGCAGCGTACAGGGTGAGGGAGCTTTCTTT. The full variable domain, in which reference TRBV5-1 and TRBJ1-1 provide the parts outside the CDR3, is KAGVTQTPRYLIKTRGQQVTLSCSPISGHRSVSWYQQTPGQGLQFLFEYFSETQRNKGNFPGRFSGRQFSNSRSEMNVSTLELGDSALYLCASSVQGEGAFFGQGTRLTVV.

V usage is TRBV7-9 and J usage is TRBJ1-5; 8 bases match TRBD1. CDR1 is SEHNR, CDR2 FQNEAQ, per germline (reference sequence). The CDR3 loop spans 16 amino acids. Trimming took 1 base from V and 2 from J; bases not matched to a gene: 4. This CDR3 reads CASSLGTTGGNQPQHF. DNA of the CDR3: TGTGCCAGCAGCTTAGGGACGACAGGGGGCAATCAGCCCCAGCATTTT. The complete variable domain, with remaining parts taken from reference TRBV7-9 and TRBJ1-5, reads DTGVSQNPRHKITKRGQNVTFRCDPISEHNRLYWYRQTLGQGPEFLTYFQNEAQLEKSRLLSDRFSAERPKGSFSTLEIQRTEQGDSAMYLCASSLGTTGGNQPQHFGDGTRLSIL.

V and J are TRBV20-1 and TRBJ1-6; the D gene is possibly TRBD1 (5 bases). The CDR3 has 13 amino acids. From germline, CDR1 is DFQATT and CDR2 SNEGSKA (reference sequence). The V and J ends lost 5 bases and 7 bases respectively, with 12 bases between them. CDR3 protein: CSAGRDRNSPLHF. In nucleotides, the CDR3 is TGCAGTGCTGGACGGGACCGGAATTCACCCCTCCACTTT.

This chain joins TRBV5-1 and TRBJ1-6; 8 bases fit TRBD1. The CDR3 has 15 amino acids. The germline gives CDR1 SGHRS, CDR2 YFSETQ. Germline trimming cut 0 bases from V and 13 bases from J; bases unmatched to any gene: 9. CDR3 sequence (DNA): TGCGCCAGCAGCTTGGGGACAGGGACCGGGGATCCCCTCCACTTT. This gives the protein CASSLGTGTGDPLHF.

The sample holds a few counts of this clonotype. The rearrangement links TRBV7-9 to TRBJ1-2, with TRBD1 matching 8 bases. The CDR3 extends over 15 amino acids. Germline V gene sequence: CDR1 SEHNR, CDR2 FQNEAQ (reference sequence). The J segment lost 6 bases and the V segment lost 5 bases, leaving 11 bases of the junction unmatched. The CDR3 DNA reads TGTGCCAGCAGCCTAGGACAGGGTGGCTCGGATGGCTACACCTTC. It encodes CASSLGQGGSDGYTF.

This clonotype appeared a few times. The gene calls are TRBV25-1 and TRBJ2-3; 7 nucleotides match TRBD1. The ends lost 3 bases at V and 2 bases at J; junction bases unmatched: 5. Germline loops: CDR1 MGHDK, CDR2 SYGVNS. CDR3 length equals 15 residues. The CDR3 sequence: CASSDTTGITDTQYF. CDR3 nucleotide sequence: TGTGCCAGCAGTGATACGACAGGGATCACAGATACGCAGTATTTT.

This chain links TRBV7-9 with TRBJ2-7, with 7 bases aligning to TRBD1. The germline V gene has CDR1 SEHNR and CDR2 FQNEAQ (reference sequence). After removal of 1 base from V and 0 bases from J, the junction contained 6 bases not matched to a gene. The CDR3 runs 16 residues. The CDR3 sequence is CASSLGAGGHSYEQYF. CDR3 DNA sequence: TGTGCCAGCAGCTTAGGGGCAGGGGGACACTCCTACGAGCAGTACTTC.